This T cell receptor beta chain was recorded in a study of T cells in Graves' hyperthyroidism and ophthalmopathy. Amplification of TCR beta CDR3 regions used RNA as the template. Using the HTBI primer set, a first-round RT-PCR was run on the TCR CDR3. TCRdb ran MiXCR on the multiplex PCR reads and lists one entry per CDR3 protein. The table records over 350,000 distinct CDR3 sequences, around 20% of them present only once. This CDR3 spans 15 amino acids. J lost 7 bases, V lost 8 bases, and 9 bases had no gene match. The V gene's germline CDR1 is SNHLY and CDR2 FYNNEI. Regarding this clonotype: A much larger clone sits a single nucleotide away, making a read error possible.

The J gene is TRBJ2-1, the V gene TRBV2; the match to TRBD2 covers 12 bases. The sequence derives from a man younger than 35 with Graves' ophthalmopathy. The specimen was blood. CDR3 residues: CASGFLLAGGNEQFF. DNA of the CDR3: TGTGCCAGCGGTTTCCTACTAGCGGGGGGTAATGAGCAGTTCTTC.